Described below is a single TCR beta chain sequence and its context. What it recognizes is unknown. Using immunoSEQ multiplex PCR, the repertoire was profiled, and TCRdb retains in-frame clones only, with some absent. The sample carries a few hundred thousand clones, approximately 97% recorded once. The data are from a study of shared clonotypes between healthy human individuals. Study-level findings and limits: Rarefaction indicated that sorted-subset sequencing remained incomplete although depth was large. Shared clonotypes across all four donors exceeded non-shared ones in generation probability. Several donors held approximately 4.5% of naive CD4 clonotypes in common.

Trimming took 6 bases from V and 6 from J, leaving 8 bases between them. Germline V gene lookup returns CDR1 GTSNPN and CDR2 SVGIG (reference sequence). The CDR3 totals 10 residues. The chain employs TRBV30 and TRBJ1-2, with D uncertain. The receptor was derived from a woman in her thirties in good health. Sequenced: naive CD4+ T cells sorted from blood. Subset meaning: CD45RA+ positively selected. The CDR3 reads CACKSNGYTF. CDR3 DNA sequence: TGTGCCTGCAAATCTAATGGCTACACCTTC.